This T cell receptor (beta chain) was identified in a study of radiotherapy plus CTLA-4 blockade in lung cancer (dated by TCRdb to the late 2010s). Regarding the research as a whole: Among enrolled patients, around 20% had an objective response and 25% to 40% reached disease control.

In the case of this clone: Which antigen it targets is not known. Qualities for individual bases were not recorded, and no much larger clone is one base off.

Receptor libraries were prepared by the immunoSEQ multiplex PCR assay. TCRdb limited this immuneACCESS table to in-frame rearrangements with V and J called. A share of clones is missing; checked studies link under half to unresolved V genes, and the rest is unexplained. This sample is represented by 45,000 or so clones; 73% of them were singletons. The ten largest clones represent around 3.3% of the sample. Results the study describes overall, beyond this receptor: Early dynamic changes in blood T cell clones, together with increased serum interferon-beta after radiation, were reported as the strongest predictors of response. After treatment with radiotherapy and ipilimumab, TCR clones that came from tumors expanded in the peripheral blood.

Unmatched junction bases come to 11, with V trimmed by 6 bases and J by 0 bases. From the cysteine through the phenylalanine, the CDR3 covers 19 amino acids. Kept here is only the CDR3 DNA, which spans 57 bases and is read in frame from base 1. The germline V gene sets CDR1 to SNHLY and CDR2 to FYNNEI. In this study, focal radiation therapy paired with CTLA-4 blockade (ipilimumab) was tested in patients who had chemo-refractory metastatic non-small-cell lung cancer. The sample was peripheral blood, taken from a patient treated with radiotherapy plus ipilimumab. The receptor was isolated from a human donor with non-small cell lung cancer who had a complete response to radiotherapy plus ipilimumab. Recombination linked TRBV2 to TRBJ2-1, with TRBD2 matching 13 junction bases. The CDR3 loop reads CASSRGLAGASSSYNEQFF. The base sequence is TGTGCCAGCAGCCGCGGACTAGCGGGGGCGTCAAGCTCCTACAATGAGCAGTTCTTC.